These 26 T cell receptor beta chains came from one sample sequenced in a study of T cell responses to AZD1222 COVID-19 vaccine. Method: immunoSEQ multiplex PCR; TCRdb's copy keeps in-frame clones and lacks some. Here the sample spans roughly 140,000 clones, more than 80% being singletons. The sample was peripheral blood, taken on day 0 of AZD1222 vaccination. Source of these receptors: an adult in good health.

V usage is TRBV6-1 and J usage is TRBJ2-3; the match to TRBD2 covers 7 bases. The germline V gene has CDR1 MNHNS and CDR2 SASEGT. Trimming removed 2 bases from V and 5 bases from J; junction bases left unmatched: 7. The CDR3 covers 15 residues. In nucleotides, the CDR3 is TGTGCCAGCAGTGAAAAGTTCAGGGAGGGAGATACGCAGTATTTT. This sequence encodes CASSEKFREGDTQYF.

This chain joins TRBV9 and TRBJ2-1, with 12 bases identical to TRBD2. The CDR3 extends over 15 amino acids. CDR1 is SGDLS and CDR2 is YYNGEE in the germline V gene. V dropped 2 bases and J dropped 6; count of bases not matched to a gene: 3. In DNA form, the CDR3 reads TGTGCCAGCAGCGTTGGACTAGCGGGGTTCAATGAGCAGTTCTTC. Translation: CASSVGLAGFNEQFF. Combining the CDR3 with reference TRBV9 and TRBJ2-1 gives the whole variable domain DSGVTQTPKHLITATGQRVTLRCSPRSGDLSVYWYQQSLDQGLQFLIQYYNGEERAKGNILERFSAQQFPDLHSELNLSSLELGDSALYFCASSVGLAGFNEQFFGPGTRLTVL.

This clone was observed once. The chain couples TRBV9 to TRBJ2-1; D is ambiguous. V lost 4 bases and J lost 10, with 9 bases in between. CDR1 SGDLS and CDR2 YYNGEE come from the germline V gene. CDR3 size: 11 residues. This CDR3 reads CASSLRKEQFF. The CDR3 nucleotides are TGTGCCAGCAGCCTCCGGAAAGAGCAGTTCTTC.

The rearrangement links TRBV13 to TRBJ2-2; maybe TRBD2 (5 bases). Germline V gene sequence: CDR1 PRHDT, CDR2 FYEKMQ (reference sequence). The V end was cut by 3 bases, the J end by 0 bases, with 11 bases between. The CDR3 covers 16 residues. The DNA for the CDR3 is TGTGCCAGCAGCTTTTTACTAGGGACGAACACCGGGGAGCTGTTTTTT. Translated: CASSFLLGTNTGELFF.

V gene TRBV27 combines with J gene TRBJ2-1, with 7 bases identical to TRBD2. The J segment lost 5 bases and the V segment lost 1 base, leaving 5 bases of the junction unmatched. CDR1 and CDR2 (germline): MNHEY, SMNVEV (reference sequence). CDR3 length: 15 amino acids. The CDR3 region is CASSLLPSGNNEQFF. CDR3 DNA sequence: TGTGCCAGCAGTTTATTGCCTAGCGGAAACAATGAGCAGTTCTTC.

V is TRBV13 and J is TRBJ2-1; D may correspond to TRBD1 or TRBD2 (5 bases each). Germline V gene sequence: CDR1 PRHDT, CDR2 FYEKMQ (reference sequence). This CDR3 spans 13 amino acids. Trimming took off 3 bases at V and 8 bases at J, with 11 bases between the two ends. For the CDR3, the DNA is TGTGCCAGCAGCTTGCAACCGGGACATGAGCAGTTCTTC. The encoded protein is CASSLQPGHEQFF.

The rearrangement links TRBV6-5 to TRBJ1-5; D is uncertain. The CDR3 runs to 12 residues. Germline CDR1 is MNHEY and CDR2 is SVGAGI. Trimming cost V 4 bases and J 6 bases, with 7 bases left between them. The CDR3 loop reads CASSSPGQPQHF. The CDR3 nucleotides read TGTGCCAGCAGTTCCCCCGGTCAGCCCCAGCATTTT.

The DNA for the CDR3 is TGTGCCAGCTCTTGGACTAGCGGGTTCCAAGAGACCCAGTACTTC. This encodes CASSWTSGFQETQYF. The V and J genes are TRBV7-9 and TRBJ2-5; 11 bases agree with TRBD2. V lost 8 bases, J lost 1 base, and 6 bases stayed unmatched. Germline V lookup: CDR1 SEHNR, CDR2 FQNEAQ (reference sequence). This CDR3 spans 15 amino acids.

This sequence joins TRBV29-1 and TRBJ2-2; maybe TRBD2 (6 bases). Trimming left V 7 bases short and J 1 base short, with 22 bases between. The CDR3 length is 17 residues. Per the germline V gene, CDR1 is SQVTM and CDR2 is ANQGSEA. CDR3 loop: CSARAGLQNLNTGELFF. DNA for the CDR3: TGCAGCGCCAGAGCGGGCTTACAGAACCTGAACACCGGGGAGCTGTTTTTT.

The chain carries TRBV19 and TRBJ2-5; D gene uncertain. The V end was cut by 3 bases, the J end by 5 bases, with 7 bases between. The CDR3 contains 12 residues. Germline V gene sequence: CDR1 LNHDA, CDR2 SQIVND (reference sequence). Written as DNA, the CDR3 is TGTGCCAGTAGTATGGGGTTGGAGACCCAGTACTTC. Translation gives CASSMGLETQYF.

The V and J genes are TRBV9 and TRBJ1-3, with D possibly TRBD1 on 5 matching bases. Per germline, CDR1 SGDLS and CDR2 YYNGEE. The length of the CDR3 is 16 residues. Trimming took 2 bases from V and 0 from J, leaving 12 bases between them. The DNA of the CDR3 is TGTGCCAGCAGCGTCGATCCAGGGAGCTCTGGAAACACCATATATTTT. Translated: CASSVDPGSSGNTIYF.

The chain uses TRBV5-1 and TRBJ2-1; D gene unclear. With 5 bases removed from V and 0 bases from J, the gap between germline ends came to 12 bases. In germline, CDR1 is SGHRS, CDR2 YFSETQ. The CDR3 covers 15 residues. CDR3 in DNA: TGCGCCAGCAGGGGATCCGTGAGCTCCTACAATGAGCAGTTCTTC. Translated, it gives CASRGSVSSYNEQFF.

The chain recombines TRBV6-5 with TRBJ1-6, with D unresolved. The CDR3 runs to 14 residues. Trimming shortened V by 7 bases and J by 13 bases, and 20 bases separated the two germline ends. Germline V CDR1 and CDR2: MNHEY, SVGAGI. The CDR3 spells CASNSGKFPSPLHF. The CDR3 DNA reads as TGTGCCAGCAACTCCGGGAAGTTTCCCTCCCCCCTCCACTTT.

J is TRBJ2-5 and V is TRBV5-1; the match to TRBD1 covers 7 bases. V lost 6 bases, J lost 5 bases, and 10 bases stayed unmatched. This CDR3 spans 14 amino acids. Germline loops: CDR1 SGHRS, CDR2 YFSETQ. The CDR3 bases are TGCGCCAGCAACGAAGGGGGCTCGGTGGAGACCCAGTACTTC. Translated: CASNEGGSVETQYF. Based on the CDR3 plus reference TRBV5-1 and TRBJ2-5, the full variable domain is KAGVTQTPRYLIKTRGQQVTLSCSPISGHRSVSWYQQTPGQGLQFLFEYFSETQRNKGNFPGRFSGRQFSNSRSEMNVSTLELGDSALYLCASNEGGSVETQYFGPGTRLLVL.

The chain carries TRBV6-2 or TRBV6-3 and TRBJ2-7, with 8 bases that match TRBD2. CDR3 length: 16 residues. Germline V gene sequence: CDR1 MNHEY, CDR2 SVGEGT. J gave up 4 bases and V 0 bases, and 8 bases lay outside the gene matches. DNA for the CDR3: TGTGCCAGCAGTTACTCTCACAGCGGGAGTGGGTACGAGCAGTACTTC. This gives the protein CASSYSHSGSGYEQYF.

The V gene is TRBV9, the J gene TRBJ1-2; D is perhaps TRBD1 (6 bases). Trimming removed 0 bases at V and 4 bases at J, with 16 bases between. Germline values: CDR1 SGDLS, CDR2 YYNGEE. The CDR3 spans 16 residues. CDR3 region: CASSVVETGHGYGYTF. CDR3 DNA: TGTGCCAGCAGCGTAGTCGAAACGGGACATGGCTATGGCTACACCTTC.

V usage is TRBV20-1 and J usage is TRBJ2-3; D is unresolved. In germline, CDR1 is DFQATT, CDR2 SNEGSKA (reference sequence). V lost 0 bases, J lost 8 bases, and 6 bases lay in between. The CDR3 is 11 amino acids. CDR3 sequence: CSARDPRTQYF. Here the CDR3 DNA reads TGCAGTGCTAGAGATCCGCGTACGCAGTATTTT.

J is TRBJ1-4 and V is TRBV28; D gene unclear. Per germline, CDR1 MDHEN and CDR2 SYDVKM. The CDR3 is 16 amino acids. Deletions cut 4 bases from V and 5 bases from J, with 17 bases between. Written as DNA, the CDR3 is TGTGCCAGCAGTTCACGGACCAGCAGGCAGAATGAAAAACTGTTTTTT. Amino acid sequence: CASSSRTSRQNEKLFF.

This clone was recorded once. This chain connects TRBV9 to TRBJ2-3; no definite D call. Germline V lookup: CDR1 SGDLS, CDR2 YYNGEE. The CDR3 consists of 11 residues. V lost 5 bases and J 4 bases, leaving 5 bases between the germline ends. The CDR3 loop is CASSGADTQYF. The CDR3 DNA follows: TGTGCCAGCAGTGGTGCAGATACGCAGTATTTT.

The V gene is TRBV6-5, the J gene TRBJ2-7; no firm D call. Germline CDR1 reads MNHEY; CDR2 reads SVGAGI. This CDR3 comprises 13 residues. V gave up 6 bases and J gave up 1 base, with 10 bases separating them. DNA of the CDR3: TGTGCCAGCAGGTCAATTGTATCCTACGAGCAGTACTTC. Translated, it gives CASRSIVSYEQYF.

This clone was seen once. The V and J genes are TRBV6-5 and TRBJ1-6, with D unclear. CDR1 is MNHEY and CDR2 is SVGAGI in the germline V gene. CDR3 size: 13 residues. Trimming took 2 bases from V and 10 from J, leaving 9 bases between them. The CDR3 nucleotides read TGTGCCAGCAGTTACCTGGACGTCTCACCCCTCCACTTT. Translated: CASSYLDVSPLHF.

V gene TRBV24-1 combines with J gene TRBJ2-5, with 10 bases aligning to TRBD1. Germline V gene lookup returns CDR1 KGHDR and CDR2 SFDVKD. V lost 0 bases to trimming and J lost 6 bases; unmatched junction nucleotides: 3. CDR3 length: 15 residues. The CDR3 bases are TGTGCCACCAGTGATTTGGGGACAGGGGAAAAGACCCAGTACTTC. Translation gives CATSDLGTGEKTQYF.

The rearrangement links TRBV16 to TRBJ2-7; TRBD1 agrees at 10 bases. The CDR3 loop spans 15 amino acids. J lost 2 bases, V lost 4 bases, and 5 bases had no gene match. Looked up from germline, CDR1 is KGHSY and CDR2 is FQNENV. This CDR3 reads CASSRGTGETYEQYF. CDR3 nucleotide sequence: TGTGCCAGCAGCCGGGGGACAGGGGAAACCTACGAGCAGTACTTC.

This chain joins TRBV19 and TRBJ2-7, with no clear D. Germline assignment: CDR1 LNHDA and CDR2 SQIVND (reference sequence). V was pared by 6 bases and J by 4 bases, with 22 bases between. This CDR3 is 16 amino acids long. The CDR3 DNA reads TGTGCCAGTAGCCAAAGCCTCCGAGATAGGTGGTACGAGCAGTACTTC. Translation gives CASSQSLRDRWYEQYF.

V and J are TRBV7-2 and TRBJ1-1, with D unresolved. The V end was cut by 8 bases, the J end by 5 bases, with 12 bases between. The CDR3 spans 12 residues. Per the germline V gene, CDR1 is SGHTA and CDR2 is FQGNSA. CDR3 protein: CASRKTGTEAFF. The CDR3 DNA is TGTGCCAGCCGGAAAACGGGTACTGAAGCTTTCTTT.

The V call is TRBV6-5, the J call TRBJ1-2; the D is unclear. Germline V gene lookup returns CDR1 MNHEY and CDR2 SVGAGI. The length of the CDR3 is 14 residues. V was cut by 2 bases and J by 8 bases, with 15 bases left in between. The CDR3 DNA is TGTGCCAGCAGTTACGTCGGATTCTCTGGAGGCTACACCTTC. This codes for CASSYVGFSGGYTF.